Listed here are 32 T cell receptor beta chains from one sample, sequenced in a study of shared clonotypes between healthy human individuals (dated by TCRdb to 2020 to 2021). Library preparation was by the immunoSEQ multiplex PCR assay. TCRdb mirrors the immuneACCESS table, restricted to in-frame sequences. Some clones are absent from its copies; in checked studies, under half trace to an unresolved V gene, and the reason for the others is unknown. Here the sample has over a million clones; 75% to 80% occur a single time. Clones ranked in the top ten supply 0.5% to 0.65% of the sample. Sequencing was carried out using memory CD4+ T cells from PBMCs. The cell subset or site label for this specimen denotes: CD45RA-negative fraction. All receptors come from a man in his late teens or twenties in good health. Some clones in this sample may be carry-over from other donors' samples.

The genes are TRBV10-3 and TRBJ2-1; 11 bases fit TRBD2. Per germline, CDR1 ENHRY and CDR2 SYGVKD. This CDR3 is 19 amino acids long. V lost 0 bases, J lost 6 bases, and 13 bases stayed unmatched. The CDR3 coding sequence is TGTGCCATCAGTGAGTCCGTAGCTCGACTAGCGGGAATGGGCAATGAGCAGTTCTTC. Its translation: CAISESVARLAGMGNEQFF.

The chain combines TRBV6-5 with TRBJ2-5; no clear D. Looked up from germline, CDR1 is MNHEY and CDR2 is SVGAGI. Trimming cost V 7 bases and J 5 bases, with 14 bases left between them. This CDR3 is built from 13 residues. This chain's CDR3 is CASTGPASETQYF. The CDR3 bases are TGTGCCAGCACCGGGCCTGCCAGCGAGACCCAGTACTTC.

This rearrangement joins TRBV18 to TRBJ2-7; 8 bases fit TRBD2. Germline-derived CDR1 and CDR2 are KGHSH and LQKENI. The junction had 7 bases not matched to a gene; V was cut back by 3 bases and J by 0 bases. CDR3 size: 16 residues. CDR3 in amino acids: CASSPTVAGSSYEQYF. CDR3 DNA sequence: TGTGCCAGCTCACCTACCGTAGCGGGAAGCTCCTACGAGCAGTACTTC.

V gene TRBV4-1 combines with J gene TRBJ1-5; possibly TRBD1 for D (5 bases). Trimming cost V 5 bases and J 0 bases, with 23 bases left between them. Germline CDR1 MGHRA, CDR2 YSYEKL. There are 19 residues in the CDR3. CDR3 amino acids: CASSFDLGAEIYSNQPQHF. The DNA for the CDR3 is TGCGCCAGCAGCTTCGACCTTGGGGCGGAAATCTATAGCAATCAGCCCCAGCATTTT.

The chain employs TRBV5-4 and TRBJ2-7; 11 positions match TRBD1. CDR3 length: 14 residues. The J segment lost 5 bases and the V segment lost 4 bases, leaving 5 bases of the junction unmatched. CDR1 SGHNT and CDR2 YYREEE come from the germline V gene (reference sequence). The DNA of the CDR3 is TGTGCCAGCAGCCAGGACAGGGGGCTCGACGAGCAGTACTTC. This gives the protein CASSQDRGLDEQYF.

The rearrangement uses TRBV6-6 and TRBJ1-3; 8 positions match TRBD1. CDR1 is MNHNY and CDR2 is SVGAGI in the germline V gene (reference sequence). V lost 5 bases, J lost 4 bases, and 4 bases stayed unmatched. This CDR3 is built from 14 residues. In DNA, the CDR3 is TGTGCCAGCAGTCAGGGGGCGCTCGGAAACACCATATATTTT. This encodes CASSQGALGNTIYF.

This chain joins TRBV19 and TRBJ1-5; TRBD1 matches 9 bases. V shed 7 bases and J 6 bases; nucleotides not matched to a gene: 13. This CDR3 is 16 amino acids long. Germline V gene sequence: CDR1 LNHDA, CDR2 SQIVND (reference sequence). The CDR3 DNA is TGTGCCAGTACCGCGGGGACAGGGATGTGGAGTCAGCCCCAGCATTTT. Its protein is CASTAGTGMWSQPQHF. Combining the CDR3 with reference TRBV19 and TRBJ1-5 gives the whole variable domain DGGITQSPKYLFRKEGQNVTLSCEQNLNHDAMYWYRQDPGQGLRLIYYSQIVNDFQKGDIAEGYSVSREKKESFPLTVTSAQKNPTAFYLCASTAGTGMWSQPQHFGDGTRLSIL.

As to this clone: This could be a read error, since a much larger clone is one nucleotide away. V is TRBV11-2 and J is TRBJ1-3; D is unclear. Germline-derived CDR1 and CDR2 are SGHAT and FQNNGV. The CDR3 extends over 15 amino acids. V lost 1 base and J 4 bases, leaving 11 bases between the germline ends. In DNA form, the CDR3 reads TGTGCCAGCAGCTTAGTCGAGGGATCCGGAAACACCATATATTTT. This sequence encodes CASSLVEGSGNTIYF.

The chain employs TRBV18 and TRBJ1-3, with a possible D match to TRBD1 (6 bases). V lost 2 bases and J lost 0, with 11 bases in between. CDR1 KGHSH and CDR2 LQKENI come from the germline V gene. The CDR3 extends over 16 amino acids. The chain's CDR3 is CASSPVQGTSGNTIYF. The CDR3 DNA reads as TGTGCCAGCTCACCAGTCCAGGGGACCTCTGGAAACACCATATATTTT. Complete variable domain (other parts from reference TRBV18 and TRBJ1-3): NAGVMQNPRHLVRRRGQEARLRCSPMKGHSHVYWYRQLPEEGLKFMVYLQKENIIDESGMPKERFSAEFPKEGPSILRIQQVVRGDSAAYFCASSPVQGTSGNTIYFGEGSWLTVV.

The chain is built from TRBV7-2 and TRBJ2-5, with D possibly being TRBD2 (6 bases). Germline loops: CDR1 SGHTA, CDR2 FQGNSA. The CDR3 is 15 residues long. V lost 5 bases to trimming and J lost 4 bases, with 17 bases between them. The CDR3 sequence: CASSAGPLGGETQYF. CDR3 DNA sequence: TGTGCCAGCAGCGCGGGACCCCTCGGAGGAGAGACCCAGTACTTC. The whole variable domain, remainder taken from reference TRBV7-2 and TRBJ2-5, is GAGVSQSPSNKVTEKGKDVELRCDPISGHTALYWYRQSLGQGLEFLIYFQGNSAPDKSGLPSDRFSAERTGGSVSTLTIQRTQQEDSAVYLCASSAGPLGGETQYFGPGTRLLVL.

V usage is TRBV19 and J usage is TRBJ1-2; no clear D gene. V dropped 6 bases and J dropped 4 bases, with 9 bases sitting between them. Per germline, CDR1 LNHDA and CDR2 SQIVND (reference sequence). This CDR3 contains 12 residues. The CDR3 DNA reads TGTGCCAGTAGCAACCAAATCTATGGCTACACCTTC. It translates to CASSNQIYGYTF.

The chain is built from TRBV9 and TRBJ1-5; TRBD1 agrees at 9 bases. This CDR3 has 16 amino acids. Germline assignment: CDR1 SGDLS and CDR2 YYNGEE. Trimming took 0 bases from V and 5 from J; bases not matched to a gene: 6. DNA of the CDR3: TGTGCCAGCAGCGTAGGGGTTGGGACAGGGCATCAGCCCCAGCATTTT. Its translation is CASSVGVGTGHQPQHF.

This chain connects TRBV10-3 to TRBJ1-1; D unresolved. The V end was cut by 6 bases, the J end by 4 bases, with 12 bases between. The CDR3 runs 13 residues. Germline CDR1 is ENHRY and CDR2 is SYGVKD. CDR3 nucleotides: TGTGCCATCAGGGAACCGGGCCGCACTGAAGCTTTCTTT. As protein: CAIREPGRTEAFF.

The V and J genes are TRBV28 and TRBJ1-1; the match to TRBD1 covers 7 bases. Germline V lookup: CDR1 MDHEN, CDR2 SYDVKM. The CDR3 has 16 residues. V gave up 5 bases and J gave up 11 bases; unmatched junction bases: 20. CDR3 coding DNA: TGTGCCAGCAGTCCCCTCCGGGCGGGACAGAAAGGGGGGGCTTTCTTT. It specifies CASSPLRAGQKGGAFF.

The gene calls are TRBV19 and TRBJ2-3; perhaps TRBD2 as D (5 bases). Trimming took 8 bases from V and 2 from J, leaving 8 bases between them. The CDR3 runs 12 residues. The V gene's germline CDR1 is LNHDA and CDR2 SQIVND (reference sequence). Written as DNA, the CDR3 is TGTGCCAGTGGGAGTACCACAGATACGCAGTATTTT. Protein: CASGSTTDTQYF.

This clone turned up a few times. The chain has TRBV6-5 and TRBJ1-2; 10 bases agree with TRBD1. The J segment lost 5 bases and the V segment lost 4 bases, leaving 7 bases of the junction unmatched. The CDR3 spans 15 residues. Germline V gene data show CDR1 as MNHEY and CDR2 as SVGAGI. DNA of the CDR3: TGTGCCAGCAGTTCCCCGACAGGGGGCCGATATGGCTACACCTTC. Translating it yields CASSSPTGGRYGYTF.

Regarding this clone: Other DNA sequences in this sample translate to the same CDR3. The chain couples TRBV9 to TRBJ2-7; 9 nucleotides line up with TRBD1. This CDR3 is 14 amino acids long. Germline V gene lookup returns CDR1 SGDLS and CDR2 YYNGEE. V lost 3 bases to trimming and J lost 4 bases; unmatched junction nucleotides: 5. The CDR3 region is CASSAGQGNYEQYF. Here the CDR3 DNA reads TGTGCCAGCAGCGCCGGACAGGGGAATTACGAGCAGTACTTC.

The rearrangement joins TRBV5-6 to TRBJ1-2; D gene ambiguous. Germline values: CDR1 SGHDT, CDR2 YYEEEE. Trimming took off 3 bases at V and 5 bases at J, with 11 bases between the two ends. CDR3 length: 13 amino acids. CDR3 protein: CASSSYGVYGYTF. CDR3 nucleotides: TGTGCCAGCAGCTCTTACGGGGTATATGGCTACACCTTC.

Only a few counts were recorded for this clone. The chain combines TRBV13 with TRBJ2-6, with D tentatively TRBD1 (5 bases). Germline CDR1 is PRHDT and CDR2 is FYEKMQ (reference sequence). CDR3 length: 17 residues. Trimming cost V 2 bases and J 2 bases, with 13 bases left between them. CDR3 loop: CASSLLYRRTGANVLTF. CDR3 bases: TGTGCCAGCAGCTTACTATACAGGCGCACTGGGGCCAACGTCCTGACTTTC.

The rearrangement uses TRBV5-1 and TRBJ1-1; D uncertain. CDR3 length: 15 amino acids. Trimming removed 0 bases from V and 1 base from J, with 10 bases in between. CDR1 is SGHRS, CDR2 YFSETQ, per germline. CDR3 coding DNA: TGCGCCAGCAGCTTGGAGGGATCGAAGAACACTGAAGCTTTCTTT. This encodes CASSLEGSKNTEAFF.

Remarks on this clone: The same CDR3 can be traced to other DNA sequences in this sample. This rearrangement joins TRBV11-2 to TRBJ2-7; no definite D call. Between the trimmed V and J ends, which lost 0 bases and 5 bases, there was a span of 5 bases. Germline CDR1 and CDR2: SGHAT and FQNNGV. The CDR3 covers 12 residues. The CDR3 is CASSLEGNEQYF. CDR3 sequence (DNA): TGTGCCAGCAGCTTAGAGGGGAACGAGCAGTACTTC.

Of note for this clone: Other DNA sequences in this specimen translate into the identical CDR3. The genes are TRBV5-8 and TRBJ1-5, with D hard to call. CDR1 is SGHTS, CDR2 YDEGEE, per germline. The CDR3 length is 16 residues. The germline V and J ends were trimmed by 3 bases and 3 bases, with 16 bases remaining between them. The CDR3 region is CASSSGPPNSNQPQHF. DNA of the CDR3: TGTGCCAGCAGCTCCGGGCCCCCCAATTCCAATCAGCCCCAGCATTTT.

This chain joins TRBV5-1 and TRBJ2-5; D could derive from TRBD1 or TRBD2 (6 bases each). The V gene lost 4 bases and the J gene lost 2 bases, with 12 bases spanning the gap. The CDR3 extends over 14 amino acids. Germline V CDR1 and CDR2: SGHRS, YFSETQ. Here the CDR3 DNA reads TGCGCCAGCAGCGCGGGACAATCACAAGAGACCCAGTACTTC. Translation gives CASSAGQSQETQYF.

The count of this clone is one. The chain employs TRBV5-8 and TRBJ2-7; 9 bases are a match to TRBD2. This CDR3 region has 14 residues. Germline trimming cut 0 bases from V and 7 bases from J; bases unmatched to any gene: 5. Germline values: CDR1 SGHTS, CDR2 YDEGEE. CDR3 in amino acids: CASSLELAGNEQYF. The CDR3 DNA reads TGTGCCAGCAGCTTGGAACTAGCGGGTAATGAGCAGTACTTC. The variable domain in full, completed from reference TRBV5-8 and TRBJ2-7, reads EAGVTQSPTHLIKTRGQQATLRCSPISGHTSVYWYQQALGLGLQFLLWYDEGEERNRGNFPPRFSGRQFPNYSSELNVNALELEDSALYLCASSLELAGNEQYFGPGTRLTVT.

The chain recombines TRBV2 with TRBJ1-2, with TRBD1 identical over 8 bases. Germline assignment: CDR1 SNHLY and CDR2 FYNNEI. CDR3 size: 16 residues. V shed 4 bases and J 5 bases; nucleotides not matched to a gene: 12. DNA for the CDR3: TGTGCCAGCAGTGGGGGCAGGGGGCAGCCTTTTTATGGCTACACCTTC. This translates into CASSGGRGQPFYGYTF. Together with reference TRBV2 and TRBJ1-2, the CDR3 gives the full variable domain: EPEVTQTPSHQVTQMGQEVILRCVPISNHLYFYWYRQILGQKVEFLVSFYNNEISEKSEIFDDQFSVERPDGSNFTLKIRSTKLEDSAMYFCASSGGRGQPFYGYTFGSGTRLTVV.

The chain recombines TRBV11-2 with TRBJ2-7; D not resolved. The germline gives CDR1 SGHAT, CDR2 FQNNGV. The CDR3 is made up of 12 amino acids. V gave up 0 bases and J gave up 4 bases, with 4 bases separating them. This CDR3 reads CASSLDRYEQYF. CDR3 sequence (DNA): TGTGCCAGCAGCTTAGATCGTTACGAGCAGTACTTC.

This clone occurred once. The identical CDR3 is also encoded by other nucleotide sequences in the sample. The chain recombines TRBV27 with TRBJ2-5, with D maybe TRBD1 (5 bases). Germline CDR1 and CDR2: MNHEY and SMNVEV (reference sequence). The CDR3 runs to 12 residues. V gave up 3 bases and J gave up 5 bases, with 7 bases separating them. The CDR3 DNA reads as TGTGCCAGCAGTTTGAAGGGGGAGACCCAGTACTTC. This translates into CASSLKGETQYF.

This chain joins TRBV7-2 and TRBJ1-1; D is possibly TRBD1 (6 bases). Trimming pared 1 base from V and 7 bases from J, leaving 13 bases between. The germline CDR1 and CDR2 sequences are SGHTA and FQGNSA. CDR3 size: 14 residues. CDR3 region: CASSLDSRGIEAFF. CDR3 bases: TGTGCCAGCAGCTTAGACAGCAGGGGAATTGAAGCTTTCTTT.

The V call is TRBV28, the J call TRBJ2-3; 7 bases map to TRBD1. V dropped 10 bases and J dropped 1; count of bases not matched to a gene: 11. Looked up from germline, CDR1 is MDHEN and CDR2 is SYDVKM. The CDR3 totals 15 residues. This CDR3 is CATETQGVGTDTQYF. Written as DNA, the CDR3 is TGTGCCACCGAGACCCAGGGGGTGGGCACAGATACGCAGTATTTT.

The chain is built from TRBV7-9 and TRBJ1-4; D might be TRBD1 (6 bases). Germline CDR1 and CDR2: SEHNR and FQNEAQ (reference sequence). CDR3 length: 16 amino acids. V lost 5 bases and J lost 0, with 13 bases in between. The CDR3 DNA sequence: TGTGCCAGCAGCCCTGGACAGACACCAACTAATGAAAAACTGTTTTTT. Its translation: CASSPGQTPTNEKLFF.

The chain links TRBV6-5 to TRBJ1-5; 7 nucleotides align to TRBD1. V trimming: 9 bases; J trimming: 3 bases; junction bases outside the gene matches: 5. Germline V gene sequence: CDR1 MNHEY, CDR2 SVGAGI. The CDR3 has 13 amino acids. The CDR3 loop reads CASGQAFNQPQHF. The CDR3, as DNA: TGTGCCAGTGGACAGGCCTTCAATCAGCCCCAGCATTTT.

The chain recombines TRBV6-5 with TRBJ2-7; 8 nucleotides align to TRBD1. V dropped 5 bases and J dropped 2; count of bases not matched to a gene: 8. This CDR3 is built from 15 residues. The germline CDR1 and CDR2 sequences are MNHEY and SVGAGI. The CDR3 protein is CASSPNRGSPYEQYF. CDR3 nucleotide sequence: TGTGCCAGCAGTCCAAACAGGGGGTCCCCCTACGAGCAGTACTTC.